The 28 T cell receptor beta chains in this list originate from one sample, sequenced in a study of early T cells in non-severe SARS-CoV-2 infection. TCRdb re-called the 5' RACE reads with MiXCR, one entry per CDR3 protein. The table has tens of thousands of distinct CDR3 sequences, roughly 6% seen once; the top ten hold roughly 6%. Sequences were obtained from whole blood. Every receptor here comes from an adult who was a healthcare worker with PCR-confirmed SARS-CoV-2 infection or an uninfected control (not recorded which).

This clonotype has a handful of counts. V and J are TRBV9 and TRBJ1-1; no reliable D call. The CDR3 contains 16 residues. With 0 bases removed from V and 2 bases from J, the gap between germline ends came to 14 bases. The germline V gene has CDR1 SGDLS and CDR2 YYNGEE. CDR3 in amino acids: CASSVGPSHINTEAFF. As DNA, the CDR3 is TGTGCCAGCAGCGTAGGGCCCTCACACATAAACACTGAAGCTTTCTTT.

Many counts were recorded for this clonotype. The chain uses TRBV9 and TRBJ2-1; D is uncertain. Germline loops: CDR1 SGDLS, CDR2 YYNGEE. The CDR3 is 14 amino acids. The V end lost 0 bases, the J end lost 7 bases, and 11 bases lay between the germline ends. CDR3 loop: CASSVEDPPNEQFF. For the CDR3, the DNA is TGTGCCAGCAGCGTAGAGGACCCCCCTAATGAGCAGTTCTTC.

This clonotype was seen more than once but under ten times. The gene calls are TRBV6-2 or TRBV6-3 and TRBJ2-2; 11 bases are shared with TRBD2. Trimming at V came to 6 bases and at J to 3 bases, leaving 3 bases not matched to a gene. This CDR3 region has 15 residues. Germline V lookup: CDR1 MNHEY, CDR2 SVGEGT. The CDR3 is CASRLGLADTGELFF. CDR3 coding DNA: TGTGCCAGCAGACTGGGACTAGCGGACACCGGGGAGCTGTTTTTT.

This clonotype was recorded many times. The rearrangement joins TRBV10-3 to TRBJ2-3; D is perhaps TRBD1 (5 bases). Germline loops: CDR1 ENHRY, CDR2 SYGVKD. V was cut by 2 bases and J by 0 bases, with 15 bases left in between. The CDR3 length is 17 residues. The CDR3 spells CAISETRSSGSTDTQYF. In nucleotides, the CDR3 is TGTGCCATCAGTGAGACTCGGTCCTCAGGGAGCACAGATACGCAGTATTTT.

The V and J genes are TRBV20-1 and TRBJ2-7; TRBD1 is a possible D gene (6 bases). The germline gives CDR1 DFQATT, CDR2 SNEGSKA (reference sequence). V lost 2 bases and J 5 bases, leaving 16 bases between the germline ends. This CDR3 contains 14 residues. CDR3 bases: TGCAGTGCTAGATCTTATAACAGGGCGGACGAGCAGTACTTC. Protein product: CSARSYNRADEQYF.

The sample holds many counts of this clonotype. The chain links TRBV6-5 to TRBJ2-4; 9 bases match TRBD1. Germline V gene lookup returns CDR1 MNHEY and CDR2 SVGAGI. J lost 2 bases, V lost 5 bases, and 7 bases had no gene match. This CDR3 has 16 amino acids. The chain's CDR3 is CASSRRTGVSKNIQYF. DNA for the CDR3: TGTGCCAGCAGTCGACGGACAGGGGTGTCCAAAAACATTCAGTACTTC.

CDR3 residues: CASSPWGGREETQYF. CDR3 in DNA: TGTGCCAGCAGCCCCTGGGGCGGGAGGGAAGAGACCCAGTACTTC. The chain recombines TRBV7-9 with TRBJ2-5; 9 bases fit TRBD2. The CDR3 is made up of 15 amino acids. The V segment lost 5 bases and the J segment 3 bases; nucleotides outside the gene matches: 7. CDR1 is SEHNR and CDR2 is FQNEAQ in the germline V gene (reference sequence).

This clonotype was counted between two and nine times. CDR3 DNA: TGTGCCAGCGGGACAGGCTATTTAGAGACCCAGTACTTC. Translated, it gives CASGTGYLETQYF. The genes are TRBV27 and TRBJ2-5; 8 positions match TRBD1. CDR3 length equals 13 residues. Germline-derived CDR1 and CDR2 are MNHEY and SMNVEV (reference sequence). After removal of 8 bases from V and 4 bases from J, the junction contained 6 bases not matched to a gene.

The rearrangement joins TRBV28 to TRBJ2-3, with 8 bases matching TRBD2. This CDR3 has 15 amino acids. Losses at the gene ends were 8 bases for V and 3 bases for J; bases not matched to a gene: 10. Germline assignment: CDR1 MDHEN and CDR2 SYDVKM. The CDR3 DNA follows: TGTGCCAGCCATTCACCAGCGGGAGTAACAGATACGCAGTATTTT. It codes for CASHSPAGVTDTQYF.

This clonotype was seen repeatedly, ten times or more. The chain links TRBV2 to TRBJ2-1; TRBD2 aligns across 13 bases. CDR1 and CDR2 from the germline V gene are SNHLY and FYNNEI. CDR3 length: 17 amino acids. V lost 4 bases to trimming and J lost 4 bases; unmatched junction nucleotides: 7. CDR3: CASSGGLAGVRYNEQFF. CDR3 nucleotide sequence: TGTGCCAGCAGTGGTGGACTAGCGGGAGTGCGGTACAATGAGCAGTTCTTC.

This clonotype appeared many times. V gene TRBV6-1 combines with J gene TRBJ1-1, with 10 bases identical to TRBD1. The junction had 6 bases not matched to a gene; V was cut back by 3 bases and J by 8 bases. Germline V gene lookup returns CDR1 MNHNS and CDR2 SASEGT. The CDR3 loop spans 14 amino acids. CDR3 sequence: CASSDTGQGVEAFF. Here the CDR3 DNA reads TGTGCCAGCAGTGACACCGGACAGGGGGTCGAAGCTTTCTTT.

The chain joins TRBV5-1 to TRBJ2-7; D is possibly TRBD1 (6 bases). V was clipped by 0 bases and J by 4 bases, with 11 bases between them. Germline-derived CDR1 and CDR2 are SGHRS and YFSETQ. CDR3 length: 14 amino acids. Here the CDR3 DNA reads TGCGCCAGCAGCTTGGAGACAGGCCCTTACGAGCAGTACTTC. It translates to CASSLETGPYEQYF.

This clonotype was picked up many times. The V and J genes are TRBV11-2 and TRBJ2-7; the D gene is possibly TRBD1 (5 bases). This CDR3 has 15 amino acids. Germline V gene lookup returns CDR1 SGHAT and CDR2 FQNNGV. V lost 1 base and J 2 bases, leaving 12 bases between the germline ends. This CDR3 is CASSLVGQGAYEQYF. The CDR3 region has the DNA TGTGCCAGCAGCTTAGTAGGCCAGGGTGCCTACGAGCAGTACTTC.

As regards this clonotype: A clone one base away is much larger, so this may be a read error. V gene TRBV28 combines with J gene TRBJ1-4; D is undetermined. The CDR3 contains 18 residues. V shed 7 bases and J shed 1 base, with 22 bases lying between them. The germline V gene encodes CDR1 MDHEN and CDR2 SYDVKM. CDR3 protein: CASTGWNNSDGTNEKLFF. CDR3 in DNA: TGTGCCAGCACGGGATGGAACAACTCGGATGGAACTAATGAAAAACTGTTTTTT.

There are a few counts of this clonotype. The rearrangement uses TRBV10-1 and TRBJ2-2, with TRBD2 matching over 10 bases. This CDR3 contains 15 residues. CDR1 WNHNN and CDR2 SYGVQD come from the germline V gene (reference sequence). Trimming removed 10 bases from V and 5 bases from J; junction bases left unmatched: 10. As DNA, the CDR3 is TGCGCCACCTCCAGCGGGAGGGCCTTGACCGGGGAGCTGTTTTTT. Translation: CATSSGRALTGELFF.

This clonotype has ten or more counts. The chain combines TRBV12-3 or TRBV12-4 with TRBJ2-7; unclear D gene. The CDR3 is 13 residues long. The ends were cut back, 2 bases at V and 1 base at J, with 6 bases in the middle. The CDR3 bases are TGTGCCAGCAGTTTAACCAATTCCTACGAGCAGTACTTC. Amino acids: CASSLTNSYEQYF.

This clonotype turned up a few times. The gene calls are TRBV7-3 and TRBJ1-4; 7 positions agree with TRBD1. V lost 0 bases and J lost 5; bases outside the gene matches: 3. Germline-derived CDR1 and CDR2 are SGHTA and FQGTGA. The CDR3 consists of 15 residues. The CDR3 bases are TGTGCCAGCAGCTTAACGGGACAGCTAAATGAAAAACTGTTTTTT. Its translation: CASSLTGQLNEKLFF.

This clonotype was counted many times. The V call is TRBV5-1, the J call TRBJ1-4; the D gene is possibly TRBD1 (6 bases). V lost 3 bases and J lost 12, with 15 bases in between. Germline V gene sequence: CDR1 SGHRS, CDR2 YFSETQ. This CDR3 has 13 residues. The CDR3 region has the DNA TGCGCCAGCAGCTGGAGTACAGGGAAGGAACTGTTTTTT. It codes for CASSWSTGKELFF.

The V gene is TRBV12-5, the J gene TRBJ2-7; D may be TRBD1 (6 bases). This CDR3 region has 14 residues. Germline assignment: CDR1 LGHNT and CDR2 FRNRAP. Trimming stripped 5 bases from V and 1 base from J, with 12 bases between. In nucleotides, the CDR3 is TGTGCTAGTGGTCCATCGGACAGATCCTACGAGCAGTACTTC. Encoded protein: CASGPSDRSYEQYF.

This clonotype was seen many times. The V gene is TRBV12-3 or TRBV12-4, the J gene TRBJ2-4; D gene unclear. Deletions cut 3 bases from V and 0 bases from J, with 9 bases between. This CDR3 spans 15 amino acids. Here the CDR3 DNA reads TGTGCCAGCAGTTTGAGTGGGCTAGCCAAAAACATTCAGTACTTC. Its protein is CASSLSGLAKNIQYF.

The chain is built from TRBV6-5 and TRBJ1-2, with a possible D match to TRBD1 (5 bases). Germline-derived CDR1 and CDR2 are MNHEY and SVGAGI. V was trimmed by 7 bases and J by 4 bases, leaving 10 bases between them. The CDR3 totals 12 residues. CDR3 sequence: CASTLGGYGYTF. In DNA, the CDR3 is TGTGCCAGCACCCTGGGGGGCTATGGCTACACCTTC.

V usage is TRBV5-1 and J usage is TRBJ2-3, with a weak D call TRBD2 (5 bases). The V gene's germline CDR1 is SGHRS and CDR2 YFSETQ. This CDR3 has 14 amino acids. Trimming shortened V by 1 base and J by 4 bases, and 10 bases separated the two germline ends. CDR3 in amino acids: CASSLLWRADTQYF. The DNA for the CDR3 is TGCGCCAGCAGCTTGTTATGGCGGGCAGATACGCAGTATTTT.

V and J are TRBV20-1 and TRBJ1-3; TRBD1 is a possible D gene (6 bases). Germline CDR1 is DFQATT and CDR2 is SNEGSKA (reference sequence). CDR3 length: 15 amino acids. The germline V and J ends were trimmed by 5 bases and 4 bases, with 18 bases remaining between them. CDR3 DNA: TGCAGTGCTGGCGGGACAATCACCGAGGGAAACACCATATATTTT. This encodes CSAGGTITEGNTIYF.

This clonotype was counted at least ten times. The CDR3 here is CASSLSGASYEQYF. CDR3 DNA sequence: TGTGCCAGCAGTTTGAGTGGAGCGTCCTACGAGCAGTACTTC. V is TRBV12-3 or TRBV12-4 and J is TRBJ2-7; D unresolved. Trimming shortened V by 3 bases and J by 1 base, and 10 bases separated the two germline ends. This CDR3 has 14 amino acids.

V gene TRBV30 combines with J gene TRBJ1-1; possible D gene TRBD1, 6 bases. This CDR3 is built from 14 residues. CDR1 and CDR2 (germline): GTSNPN, SVGIG (reference sequence). Deletions cut 4 bases from V and 1 base from J, with 13 bases between. CDR3 amino acids: CAWMSPGANTEAFF. CDR3 sequence (DNA): TGTGCCTGGATGAGTCCAGGGGCGAACACTGAAGCTTTCTTT.

This chain joins TRBV11-2 and TRBJ2-1, with 9 bases aligning to TRBD2. The CDR3 contains 14 residues. V shed 1 base, J shed 9 bases, and the junction held 4 bases outside the gene matches. CDR1 SGHAT and CDR2 FQNNGV come from the germline V gene. DNA of the CDR3: TGTGCCAGCAGCTTAGGGCTAGCGGGACTTGAGCAGTTCTTC. Translated: CASSLGLAGLEQFF.

V is TRBV11-2 and J is TRBJ2-2; no clear D gene. CDR1 is SGHAT and CDR2 is FQNNGV in the germline V gene. Deletions cut 8 bases from V and 4 bases from J, with 11 bases between. This CDR3 comprises 13 residues. CDR3 nucleotides: TGTGCCAGCCGCAGGTTCCTCACCGGGGAGCTGTTTTTT. Its protein is CASRRFLTGELFF.

This clonotype has just a few counts. This chain joins TRBV29-1 and TRBJ2-1, with no clear D. Germline lookup yields CDR1 SQVTM and CDR2 ANQGSEA. This CDR3 is 11 amino acids long. For the CDR3, the DNA is TGCCCCATGGAGCCATCCCATGAGCAGTTCTTC. The encoded protein is CPMEPSHEQFF.